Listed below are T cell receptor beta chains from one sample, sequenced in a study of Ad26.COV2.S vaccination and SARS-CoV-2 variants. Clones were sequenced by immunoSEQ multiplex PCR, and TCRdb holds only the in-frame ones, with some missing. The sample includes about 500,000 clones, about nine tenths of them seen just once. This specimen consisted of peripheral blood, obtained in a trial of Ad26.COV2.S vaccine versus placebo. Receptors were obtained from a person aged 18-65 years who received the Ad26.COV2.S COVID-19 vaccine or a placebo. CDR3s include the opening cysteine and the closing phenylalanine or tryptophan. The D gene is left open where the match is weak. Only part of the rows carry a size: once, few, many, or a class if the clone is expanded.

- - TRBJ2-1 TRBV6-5 CASSYGGTAYNEQFF TGTGCCAGCAGTTACGGGGGGACAGCCTACAATGAGCAGTTCTTC
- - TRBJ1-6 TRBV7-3 CASSLTRNSPLHF TGTGCCAGCAGCTTAACGCGGAATTCACCCCTCCACTTT
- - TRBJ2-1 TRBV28 CASRDGAYNEQFF TGTGCCAGCCGGGACGGGGCCTACAATGAGCAGTTCTTC
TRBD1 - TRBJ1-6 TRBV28 CASSLLPGQTSPLHF TGTGCCAGCAGTTTATTACCGGGACAGACTTCACCCCTCCACTTT
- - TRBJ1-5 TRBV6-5 CASSRVMDGQPQHF TGTGCCAGCAGCCGCGTTATGGACGGTCAGCCCCAGCATTTT
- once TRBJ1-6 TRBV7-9 CASSLEFDSPLHF TGTGCCAGCAGCTTAGAATTTGATTCACCCCTCCACTTT
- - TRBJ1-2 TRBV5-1 CASSLIMADNNYGYTF TGCGCCAGCAGCTTGATAATGGCAGACAATAACTATGGCTACACCTTC
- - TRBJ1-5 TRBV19 CASSIQGIVQDSNQPQHF TGTGCCAGTAGTATTCAAGGGATCGTACAGGATAGCAATCAGCCCCAGCATTTT
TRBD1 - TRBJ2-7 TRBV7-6 CASSFGTGGKYEQYF TGTGCCAGCAGCTTCGGCACAGGGGGCAAGTACGAGCAGTACTTC
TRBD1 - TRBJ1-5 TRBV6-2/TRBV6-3 CASSLGQVESNQPQHF TGTGCCAGCAGCTTAGGACAGGTAGAGAGCAATCAGCCCCAGCATTTT